This TCR beta chain is from a study of spatial heterogeneity in lung cancer. Time point here: sample taken at primary tumor resection. A total of more than 65 untreated early-stage non-small cell lung cancer patients served as donors. A single record per CDR3 protein comes from TCRdb applying MiXCR to the 5' RACE reads. The sample shows 35,000 to 45,000 distinct CDR3 sequences, roughly 7.2% of them seen only once. With 3 bases removed from V and 0 bases from J, the gap between germline ends came to 14 bases. CDR1 and CDR2 from the germline V gene are MNHEY and SVGEGT. The CDR3 sequence is 17 residues long.

The sample was PBMCs, taken at surgery. This sequence was found in a female donor with early-stage non-small cell lung cancer. V and J are TRBV6-2 or TRBV6-3 and TRBJ2-2; D might be TRBD2 (7 bases). CDR3 sequence (DNA): TGTGCCAGCAGTTATCGACGCGGGGGCCCGAACACCGGGGAGCTGTTTTTT. Its translation is CASSYRRGGPNTGELFF.